What follows describes a single T cell receptor (beta chain). Its specificity is unknown. The CDR3 extends over 15 amino acids. The V end was cut by 6 bases, the J end by 3 bases, with 18 bases between. CDR1 is SNHLY, CDR2 FYNNEI, per germline. This sample was included in a study of shared clonotypes between healthy human individuals. Study details: The study used three CD4 naive, three CD4 memory, two CD8 naive and one CD8 memory plate per donor.

Generated by immunoSEQ multiplex PCR, the TCRdb table keeps only in-frame clones and is missing some. The sample holds over a million clones, roughly 74% seen once. Overall study findings and caveats: The generation probabilities recorded for non-shared clonotypes fell below those of clonotypes shared by all four donors.

This TCR was recovered from a young man in good health. Some clones in this sample may be carry-over from other donors' samples. Input material: memory CD4+ T cells from PBMCs. Subset meaning: CD45RA-negative fraction. The chain is built from TRBV2 and TRBJ2-7; D remains unclear. In DNA form, the CDR3 reads TGTGCCAGCAGCCTCGACGGTCCTTGGGGCTACGAGCAGTACTTC. Its protein product is CASSLDGPWGYEQYF.